This T cell receptor beta chain was identified in a study of T cell responses to AZD1222 COVID-19 vaccine. General observations from the study: Two AZD1222 doses significantly raised spike-specific TCR breadth and depth over controls.

On this clone: Its target is not known.

This CDR3 is built from 15 residues. V lost 7 bases, J lost 6 bases, and 16 bases lay in between. CDR1 and CDR2 (germline): LNHDA, SQIVND (reference sequence). Sequenced by immunoSEQ multiplex PCR; TCRdb stores in-frame clones only, minus some. The sample lists approximately 70,000 clones, around 85% seen once, with over 20% in the top ten. The specimen was peripheral blood, collected on day 0 of AZD1222 vaccination. The V gene is TRBV19, the J gene TRBJ1-6, with a tentative D call TRBD1 (5 bases). The source is an adult in good health. The CDR3 region has the DNA TGTGCCAGTACCCCGGTGGGGGTATTTAATTCACCCCTCCACTTT. Its protein product is CASTPVGVFNSPLHF.